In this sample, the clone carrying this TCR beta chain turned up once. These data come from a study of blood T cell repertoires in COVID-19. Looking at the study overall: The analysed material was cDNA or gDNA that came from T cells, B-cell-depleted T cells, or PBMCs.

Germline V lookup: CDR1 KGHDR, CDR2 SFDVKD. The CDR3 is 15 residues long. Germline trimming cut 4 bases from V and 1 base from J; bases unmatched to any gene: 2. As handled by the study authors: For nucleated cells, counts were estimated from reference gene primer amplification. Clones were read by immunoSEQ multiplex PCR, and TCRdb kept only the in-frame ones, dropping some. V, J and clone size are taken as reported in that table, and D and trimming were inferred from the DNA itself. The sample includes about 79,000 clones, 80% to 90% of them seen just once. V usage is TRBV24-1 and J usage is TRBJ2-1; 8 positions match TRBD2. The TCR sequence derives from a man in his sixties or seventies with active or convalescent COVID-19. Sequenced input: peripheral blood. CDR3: CATSESGRSYNEQFF. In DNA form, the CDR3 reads TGTGCCACCAGTGAGAGCGGGAGATCCTACAATGAGCAGTTCTTC.